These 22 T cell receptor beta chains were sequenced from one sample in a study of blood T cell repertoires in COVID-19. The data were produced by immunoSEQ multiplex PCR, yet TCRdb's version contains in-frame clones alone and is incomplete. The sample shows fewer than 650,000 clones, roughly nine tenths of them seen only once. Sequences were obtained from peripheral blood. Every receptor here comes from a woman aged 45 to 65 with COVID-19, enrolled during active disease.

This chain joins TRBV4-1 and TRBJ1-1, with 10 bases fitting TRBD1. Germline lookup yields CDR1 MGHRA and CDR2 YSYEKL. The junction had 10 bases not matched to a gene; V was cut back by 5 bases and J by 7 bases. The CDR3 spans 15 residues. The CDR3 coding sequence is TGCGCCAGCAGCACCACCGGGACAGGGGCCATTGAAGCTTTCTTT. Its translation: CASSTTGTGAIEAFF.

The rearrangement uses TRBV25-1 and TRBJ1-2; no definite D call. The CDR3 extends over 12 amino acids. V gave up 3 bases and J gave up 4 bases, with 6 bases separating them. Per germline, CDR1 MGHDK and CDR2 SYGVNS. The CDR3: CASSDYLYGYTF. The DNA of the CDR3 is TGTGCCAGCAGTGACTACCTCTATGGCTACACCTTC.

The CDR3, as DNA: TGTGCCAGCCGGACTAGCGGGGCCGTCACCGGGGAGCTGTTTTTT. The encoded protein is CASRTSGAVTGELFF. The chain employs TRBV7-3 and TRBJ2-2, with 12 positions matching TRBD2. Germline V gene sequence: CDR1 SGHTA, CDR2 FQGTGA. This CDR3 contains 15 residues. Trimming removed 8 bases from V and 4 bases from J; junction bases left unmatched: 5.

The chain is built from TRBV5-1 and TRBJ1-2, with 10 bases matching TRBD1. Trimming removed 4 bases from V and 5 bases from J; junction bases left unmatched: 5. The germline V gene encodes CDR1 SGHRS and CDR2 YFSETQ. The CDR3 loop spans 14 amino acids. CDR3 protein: CASSVTGGRYGYTF. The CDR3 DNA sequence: TGCGCCAGCAGCGTGACAGGGGGCAGGTATGGCTACACCTTC.

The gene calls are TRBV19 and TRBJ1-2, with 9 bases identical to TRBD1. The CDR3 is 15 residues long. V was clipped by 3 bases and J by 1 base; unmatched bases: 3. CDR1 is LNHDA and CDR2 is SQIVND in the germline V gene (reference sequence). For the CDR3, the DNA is TGTGCCAGTAGTATGGGACAGGGACTTAACTATGGCTACACCTTC. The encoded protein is CASSMGQGLNYGYTF.

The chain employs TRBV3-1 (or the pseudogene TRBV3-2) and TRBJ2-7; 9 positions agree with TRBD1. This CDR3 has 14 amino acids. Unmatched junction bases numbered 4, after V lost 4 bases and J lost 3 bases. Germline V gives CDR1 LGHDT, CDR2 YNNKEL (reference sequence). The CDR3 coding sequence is TGTGCCAGCAGCCTGGGGACAGGGAACTACGAGCAGTACTTC. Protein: CASSLGTGNYEQYF.

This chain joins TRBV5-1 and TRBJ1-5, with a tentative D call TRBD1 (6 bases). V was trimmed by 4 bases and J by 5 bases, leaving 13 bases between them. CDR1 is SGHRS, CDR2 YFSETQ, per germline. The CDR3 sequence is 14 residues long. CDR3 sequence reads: CASSPQGPDQPQHF. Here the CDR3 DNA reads TGCGCCAGCAGCCCCCAGGGGCCTGATCAGCCCCAGCATTTT. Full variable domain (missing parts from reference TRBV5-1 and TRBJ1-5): KAGVTQTPRYLIKTRGQQVTLSCSPISGHRSVSWYQQTPGQGLQFLFEYFSETQRNKGNFPGRFSGRQFSNSRSEMNVSTLELGDSALYLCASSPQGPDQPQHFGDGTRLSIL.

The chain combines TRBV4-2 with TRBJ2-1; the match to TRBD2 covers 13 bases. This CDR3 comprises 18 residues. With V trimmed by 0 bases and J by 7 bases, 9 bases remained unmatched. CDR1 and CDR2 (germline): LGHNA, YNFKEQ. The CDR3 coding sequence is TGTGCCAGCAGCCAAGATCCCCTCACTAGCGGGGGGGCAAATGAGCAGTTCTTC. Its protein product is CASSQDPLTSGGANEQFF.

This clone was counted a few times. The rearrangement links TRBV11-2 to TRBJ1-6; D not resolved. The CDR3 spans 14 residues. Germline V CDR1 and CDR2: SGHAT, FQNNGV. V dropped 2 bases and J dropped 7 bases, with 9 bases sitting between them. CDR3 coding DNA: TGTGCCAGCAGCTTAATGGCAGTAAATTCACCCCTCCACTTT. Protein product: CASSLMAVNSPLHF.

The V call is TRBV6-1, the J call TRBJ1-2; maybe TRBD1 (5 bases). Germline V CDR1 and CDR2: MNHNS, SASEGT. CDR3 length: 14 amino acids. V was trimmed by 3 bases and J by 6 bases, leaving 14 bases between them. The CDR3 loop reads CASSDVRAFHGYTF. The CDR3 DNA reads TGTGCCAGCAGTGACGTCAGGGCCTTCCATGGCTACACCTTC.

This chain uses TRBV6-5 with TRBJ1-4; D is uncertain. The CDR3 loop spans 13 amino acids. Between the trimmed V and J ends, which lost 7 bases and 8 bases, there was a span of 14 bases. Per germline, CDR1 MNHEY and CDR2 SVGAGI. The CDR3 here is CASTDYGNEKLFF. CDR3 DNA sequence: TGTGCCAGCACCGACTATGGGAACGAAAAACTGTTTTTT.

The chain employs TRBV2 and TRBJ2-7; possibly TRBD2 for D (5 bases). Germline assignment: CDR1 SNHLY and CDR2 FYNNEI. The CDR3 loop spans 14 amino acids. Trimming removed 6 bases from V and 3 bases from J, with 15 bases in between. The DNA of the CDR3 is TGTGCCAGCAGCCCTAATCCGGGATACTACGAGCAGTACTTC. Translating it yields CASSPNPGYYEQYF.

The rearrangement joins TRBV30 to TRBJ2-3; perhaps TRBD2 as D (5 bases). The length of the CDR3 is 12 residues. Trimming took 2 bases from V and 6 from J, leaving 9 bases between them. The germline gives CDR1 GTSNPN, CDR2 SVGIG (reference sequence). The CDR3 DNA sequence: TGTGCCTGGAGTCCGGGGTTGGATACGCAGTATTTT. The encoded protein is CAWSPGLDTQYF.

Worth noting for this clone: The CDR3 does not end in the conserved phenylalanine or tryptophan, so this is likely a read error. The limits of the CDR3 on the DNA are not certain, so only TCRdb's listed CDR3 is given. The CDR3 here is CARIRGTQV. This chain uses TRBV28 with TRBJ1-5; the listed D gene, TRBD1, was not tested against the DNA. The CDR3 comprises 9 residues, both ends counted. The germline V gene encodes CDR1 MDHEN and CDR2 SYDVKM.

CDR3 region: CASSRSLDTQYF. CDR3 nucleotides: TGCGCCAGCTCCCGGTCTTTAGATACGCAGTATTTT. The gene calls are TRBV10-1 and TRBJ2-3; D gene ambiguous. Germline V gene data show CDR1 as WNHNN and CDR2 as SYGVQD (reference sequence). V dropped 8 bases and J dropped 5 bases, with 11 bases sitting between them. This CDR3 region has 12 residues.

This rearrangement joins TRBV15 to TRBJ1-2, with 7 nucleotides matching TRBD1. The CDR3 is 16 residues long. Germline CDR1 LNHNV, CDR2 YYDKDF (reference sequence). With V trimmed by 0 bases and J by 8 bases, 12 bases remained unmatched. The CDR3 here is CATSRDPGPGGEGYTF. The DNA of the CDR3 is TGTGCCACCAGCAGAGATCCCGGGCCAGGGGGAGAAGGCTACACCTTC.

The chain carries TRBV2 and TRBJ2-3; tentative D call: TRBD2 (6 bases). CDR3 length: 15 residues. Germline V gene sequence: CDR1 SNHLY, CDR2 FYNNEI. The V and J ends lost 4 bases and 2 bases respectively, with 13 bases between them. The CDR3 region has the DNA TGTGCCAGCAGTGTATTAGGAGGGGACACAGATACGCAGTATTTT. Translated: CASSVLGGDTDTQYF.

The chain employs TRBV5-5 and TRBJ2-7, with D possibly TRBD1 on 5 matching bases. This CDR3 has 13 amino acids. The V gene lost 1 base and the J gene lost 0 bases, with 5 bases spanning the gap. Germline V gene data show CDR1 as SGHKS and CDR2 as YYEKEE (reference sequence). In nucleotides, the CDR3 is TGTGCCAGCAGCTTGCAGGGCTCCTACGAGCAGTACTTC. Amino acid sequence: CASSLQGSYEQYF.

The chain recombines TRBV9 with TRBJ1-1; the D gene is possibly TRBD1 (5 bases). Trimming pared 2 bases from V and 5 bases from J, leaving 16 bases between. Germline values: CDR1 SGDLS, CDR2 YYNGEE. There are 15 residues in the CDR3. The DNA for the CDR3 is TGTGCCAGCAGCGTCGTCCTCGCCGGGGGGACTGAAGCTTTCTTT. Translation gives CASSVVLAGGTEAFF.

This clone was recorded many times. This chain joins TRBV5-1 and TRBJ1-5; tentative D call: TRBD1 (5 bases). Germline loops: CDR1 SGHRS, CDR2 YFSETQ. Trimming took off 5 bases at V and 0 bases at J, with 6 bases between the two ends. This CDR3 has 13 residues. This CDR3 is CASRQDSNQPQHF. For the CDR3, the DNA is TGCGCCAGCAGACAGGATAGCAATCAGCCCCAGCATTTT. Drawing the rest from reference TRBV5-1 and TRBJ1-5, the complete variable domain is KAGVTQTPRYLIKTRGQQVTLSCSPISGHRSVSWYQQTPGQGLQFLFEYFSETQRNKGNFPGRFSGRQFSNSRSEMNVSTLELGDSALYLCASRQDSNQPQHFGDGTRLSIL.

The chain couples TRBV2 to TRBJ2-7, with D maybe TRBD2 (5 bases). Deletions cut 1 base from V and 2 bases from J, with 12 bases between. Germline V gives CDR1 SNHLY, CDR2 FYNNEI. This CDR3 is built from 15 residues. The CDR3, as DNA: TGTGCCAGCAGTGAAGGCTTCGGACTTACCTACGAGCAGTACTTC. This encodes CASSEGFGLTYEQYF. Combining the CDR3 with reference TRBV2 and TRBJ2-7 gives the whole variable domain EPEVTQTPSHQVTQMGQEVILRCVPISNHLYFYWYRQILGQKVEFLVSFYNNEISEKSEIFDDQFSVERPDGSNFTLKIRSTKLEDSAMYFCASSEGFGLTYEQYFGPGTRLTVT.

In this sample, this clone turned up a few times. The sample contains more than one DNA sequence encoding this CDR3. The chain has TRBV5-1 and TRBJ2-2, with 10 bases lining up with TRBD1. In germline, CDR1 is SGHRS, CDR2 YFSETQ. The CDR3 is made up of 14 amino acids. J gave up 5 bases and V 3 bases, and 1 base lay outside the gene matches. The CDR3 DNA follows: TGCGCCAGCAGCTGGACAGGGGGAACCGGGGAGCTGTTTTTT. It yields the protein CASSWTGGTGELFF.